A selection of T cell receptor beta chains follows, all from one sample in a study of beta chain features in type 1 diabetes. The method was immunoSEQ multiplex PCR; TCRdb's version includes in-frame clones alone and lacks a portion of them. The table shows around 250,000 clones, with about 15% occurring only once. The sample consisted of naive CD4+ T cells from blood. Every receptor here comes from a man under 40 with type 1 diabetes. The CDR3 runs from the conserved cysteine through the conserved F or W. The order of the fields is V gene, CDR3 protein.

TRBV2,CASSFGEMNTEAFF
TRBV7-9,CASSLRLNNEQFF
TRBV4-1,CASSQVQGQGPYGYTF
TRBV14,CASSLQPGSIF
TRBV7-9,CASSGSGHGDEQYF
TRBV6-1,CASSEGTGLNQPQHF
TRBV18,CASSPTGEETQYF
TRBV7-9,CASSSSVNQPQHF
TRBV10-3,CAISEGAANQPQHF
TRBV5-1,CASSLGAAQETQYF
TRBV5-6,CASSLVDSYEQYF
TRBV6-5,CASSYSTGTGGTEAFF
TRBV6-1,CASSEEGQFPYNEQFF
TRBV9,CASSAGTGGTYGYTF
TRBV6-5,CASLGQGAGEQYF
TRBV9,CASSVASAQETQYF
TRBV7-9,CASSFSYEQYF
TRBV6-1,CASSALAGVREQYF
TRBV11-2,CASSLAGANEQFF
TRBV5-4,CASSLGGGLALNTGELFF
TRBV5-1,CASRPGTTPYEQYF
TRBV19,CASSIVSQEWASGGAWNEQFF
TRBV19,CASMASGGITETQYF
TRBV29-1,CSVLVGTGVNQPQHF
TRBV5-6,CASSLGLAGWETQYF
TRBV30,CAWSGPAILHF
TRBV27,CASSHPGNAVNF
TRBV4-1,CASRRGTGESYEQYF
TRBV4-1,CASSFRDTSYEQYF
TRBV29-1,CSVAVLAGADTQYF
TRBV27,CASSPSSGQRRETQYF
TRBV19,CASTIGQTIADTQYF
TRBV25-1,CASSELGGGPTDTQYF
TRBV27,CASSLRSGGSAQYF
TRBV29-1,CSVGTSGGTSNEQFF
TRBV11-2,CASKVGRATDTQYF
TRBV6-5,CASKAGTNTDTQYF
TRBV6-6,CASSLQAETQYF
TRBV7-2,CASSPDWSSGNTIYF
TRBV18,CASSLTTGARNQPQHF
TRBV29-1,CSGAEGTDTQYF
TRBV4-2,CASSQVGGADYNEQFF
TRBV5-6,CASTSRSGGSSYNEQFF
TRBV18,CASSGLAGEQYF
TRBV7-7,CASSPIAGGAGGYTF
TRBV18,CASSRGRGQTNTEAFF
TRBV5-1,CASSSGGGSTDTQYF
TRBV2,CATTDNHGHEQYF
TRBV5-1,CASSSGTSQETQYF
TRBV5-1,CASRTSGGYNEQFF
TRBV30,CASSRGTMYEQYF